Below, one T cell receptor beta chain is given with its context. Its antigen remains unidentified. The data stem from a study of shared clonotypes between healthy human individuals. General study points: The study found 4.5% to 5% of naive CD4 clonotypes shared across several donors.

Only Caucasian adults living in Nashville, Tennessee served as donors. TCRdb's table, derived via immunoSEQ multiplex PCR, lists solely in-frame clones and lacks some. The sample lists 2 million to 2.5 million clones; more than 85% were seen once. Trimming removed 1 base at V and 0 bases at J, with 7 bases between. This CDR3 comprises 15 residues. Germline loops: CDR1 SGHVS, CDR2 FNYEAQ. The sequenced sample consisted of naive CD4+ T cells from PBMCs. Regarding subset: CD45RA+ positively selected. The TCR was taken from a man aged 18 to 30 in good health. Some clones in this sample may be carry-over from other donors' samples. V is TRBV7-6 and J is TRBJ2-1; D not certain. CDR3 nucleotide sequence: TGTGCCAGCAGCTTAGTGGTCAGCTCCTACAATGAGCAGTTCTTC. Protein sequence: CASSLVVSSYNEQFF.